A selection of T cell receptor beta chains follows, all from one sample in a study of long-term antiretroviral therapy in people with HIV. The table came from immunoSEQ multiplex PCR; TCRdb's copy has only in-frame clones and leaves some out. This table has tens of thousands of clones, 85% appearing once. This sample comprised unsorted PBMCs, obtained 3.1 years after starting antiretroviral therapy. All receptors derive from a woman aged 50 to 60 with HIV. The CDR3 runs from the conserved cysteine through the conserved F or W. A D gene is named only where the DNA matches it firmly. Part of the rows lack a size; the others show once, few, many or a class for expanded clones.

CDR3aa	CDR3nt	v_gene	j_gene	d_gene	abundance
CASSIGLAGTGELFF	TGTGCCAGTAGTATCGGACTAGCGGGGACCGGGGAGCTGTTTTTT	TRBV19	TRBJ2-2	TRBD2	.
CASRSPGQYRGYSYNEQFF	TGTGCCAGCAGGTCACCGGGACAATACCGGGGTTACTCCTACAATGAGCAGTTCTTC	TRBV28	TRBJ2-1	.	.
CAWSTSDRVGQPQHF	TGTGCCTGGAGTACCTCGGACAGGGTCGGTCAGCCCCAGCATTTT	TRBV30	TRBJ1-5	TRBD1	.
CASSDLATGGTEAFF	TGTGCCAGCAGTGACCTAGCGACAGGGGGGACTGAAGCTTTCTTT	TRBV25-1	TRBJ1-1	TRBD1	.
CASSLGVNQPQHF	TGTGCCAGCAGTTTAGGGGTGAATCAGCCCCAGCATTTT	TRBV2	TRBJ1-5	.	.
CASSPGLGIGPDTQYF	TGCGCCAGCAGCCCCGGTTTGGGGATAGGCCCAGATACGCAGTATTTT	TRBV4-3	TRBJ2-3	.	.
CASNIQGTDTQYF	TGTGCCAGTAACATACAGGGCACAGATACGCAGTATTTT	TRBV19	TRBJ2-3	.	.
CASSSTSGPYEQYF	TGCGCCAGCAGCTCGACTAGCGGACCCTACGAGCAGTACTTC	TRBV5-1	TRBJ2-7	TRBD2	.
CSVEDTGGVYGYTF	TGCAGCGTTGAAGATACAGGGGGCGTCTATGGCTACACCTTC	TRBV29-1	TRBJ1-2	TRBD1	few
CASSLGSGPNQPQHF	TGTGCCAGCAGCTTAGGGTCAGGGCCCAATCAGCCCCAGCATTTT	TRBV7-3	TRBJ1-5	.	.
CASSEAGQGVPLEAFF	TGTGCCAGCAGTGAAGCGGGACAGGGGGTACCGCTTGAAGCTTTCTTT	TRBV6-1	TRBJ1-1	TRBD1	few
CASSPVNPKLPNEQFF	TGTGCCAGCAGCCCCGTTAACCCTAAGTTACCCAATGAGCAGTTCTTC	TRBV5-8	TRBJ2-1	.	.
CASSLSGQGARGNTIYF	TGTGCCAGCAGTTTATCGGGACAGGGGGCGCGTGGAAACACCATATATTTT	TRBV27	TRBJ1-3	TRBD1	.
CASSATGTGGGPLHF	TGTGCCAGCAGTGCGACCGGGACAGGGGGCGGTCCCCTCCACTTT	TRBV27	TRBJ1-6	TRBD1	.
CASSLRGDRPVYGYTF	TGTGCCAGCAGCTTAAGGGGGGACAGGCCAGTTTATGGCTACACCTTC	TRBV11-2	TRBJ1-2	TRBD1	.
CASSAFGQVSSYNEQFF	TGTGCCAGCAGCGCATTCGGGCAGGTTAGCTCCTACAATGAGCAGTTCTTC	TRBV13	TRBJ2-1	.	.
CASSSRQGFTYGYTF	TGTGCCAGCAGTAGCCGACAGGGGTTCACCTATGGCTACACCTTC	TRBV27	TRBJ1-2	TRBD1	once
CASSLGQGQHGDNEQFF	TGTGCCAGCAGTCTGGGACAGGGTCAGCACGGGGACAATGAGCAGTTCTTC	TRBV27	TRBJ2-1	TRBD1	.
CASVGANSNQPQHF	TGTGCCAGCGTAGGGGCTAATAGCAATCAGCCCCAGCATTTT	TRBV6-1	TRBJ1-5	.	.
CASSRGVSSYNEQFF	TGTGCCAGCAGCAGAGGGGTGAGCTCCTACAATGAGCAGTTCTTC	TRBV21-1	TRBJ2-1	.	.
CASSPNDKAEAFF	TGTGCCAGCTCACCAAATGACAAGGCTGAAGCTTTCTTT	TRBV18	TRBJ1-1	.	.
CASSLLGQAGGQPQHF	TGTGCCAGCAGCCTGCTAGGACAGGCCGGGGGTCAGCCCCAGCATTTT	TRBV7-2	TRBJ1-5	TRBD1	.
CASSPLTGSFGYTF	TGTGCCAGCAGCCCTCTCACAGGGTCTTTCGGCTACACCTTC	TRBV7-6	TRBJ1-2	.	.
CSVVFGGGNQPQHF	TGCAGCGTTGTCTTTGGGGGAGGCAATCAGCCCCAGCATTTT	TRBV29-1	TRBJ1-5	.	.
CASSPRGNSYNEQFF	TGTGCCAGCAGTCCGAGAGGGAATTCCTACAATGAGCAGTTCTTC	TRBV2	TRBJ2-1	.	.
CASSYFGDDEQYF	TGTGCCAGCAGTTATTTCGGGGACGACGAGCAGTACTTC	TRBV6-6	TRBJ2-7	.	few
CASSLDLGLYNEQFF	TGTGCCAGCAGCTTAGATCTAGGGCTTTACAATGAGCAGTTCTTC	TRBV11-3	TRBJ2-1	.	.
CASSPGLAVETQYF	TGTGCCAGCAGCCCTGGGCTAGCGGTAGAGACCCAGTACTTC	TRBV7-9	TRBJ2-5	TRBD2	.
CAISEATPSGNTIYF	TGTGCCATCAGTGAAGCAACACCCTCTGGAAACACCATATATTTT	TRBV10-3	TRBJ1-3	.	.
CASSPGTANQPQHF	TGCGCCAGCAGCCCCGGGACAGCCAATCAGCCCCAGCATTTT	TRBV5-1	TRBJ1-5	TRBD1	.
CASRLAGPPEAQYF	TGTGCCAGCAGACTAGCGGGGCCCCCAGAGGCCCAGTACTTC	TRBV6-5	TRBJ2-5	TRBD2	.
CASSYTGGSETQYF	TGTGCCAGCAGTTACACCGGGGGGTCGGAGACCCAGTACTTC	TRBV6-5	TRBJ2-5	TRBD2	.
CASNRGPDYGYTF	TGTGCCAGTAACCGGGGGCCAGACTATGGCTACACCTTC	TRBV19	TRBJ1-2	.	.
CAISELGGASSYEQYF	TGTGCCATCAGTGAGTTAGGCGGGGCAAGCTCCTACGAGCAGTACTTC	TRBV10-3	TRBJ2-7	.	.
CASSLLGSNQPQHF	TGCGCCAGCAGCCTCCTTGGGAGCAATCAGCCCCAGCATTTT	TRBV5-1	TRBJ1-5	.	few
CASSAGRTGSGEQYF	TGTGCCAGCAGTGCGGGGAGAACAGGGAGTGGCGAGCAGTACTTC	TRBV2	TRBJ2-7	.	once
CASSLAGGSTYGYTF	TGTGCCAGCAGCTTAGCAGGGGGCTCCACTTATGGCTACACCTTC	TRBV7-2	TRBJ1-2	TRBD1	.
CASSEAGEKTDGYTF	TGTGCCAGCAGTGAAGCGGGGGAGAAAACTGATGGCTACACCTTC	TRBV2	TRBJ1-2	.	few
CASSSGQLMNTEAFF	TGCGCCAGCAGCTCGGGACAGCTCATGAACACTGAAGCTTTCTTT	TRBV5-1	TRBJ1-1	TRBD1	.
CASSVSLGQHNYGYTF	TGTGCCAGCAGTGTATCACTGGGACAGCATAACTATGGCTACACCTTC	TRBV27	TRBJ1-2	TRBD1	once
CAWSLDAGGSYEQYF	TGTGCCTGGAGTCTCGACGCAGGGGGGTCCTACGAGCAGTACTTC	TRBV30	TRBJ2-7	.	.
CASSLNGLTEAFF	TGTGCCAGCAGCTTAAACGGTTTGACTGAAGCTTTCTTT	TRBV7-9	TRBJ1-1	.	.
CASSSGQLSSGANVLTF	TGTGCCAGCAGCTCGGGACAGTTAAGCTCTGGGGCCAACGTCCTGACTTTC	TRBV7-9	TRBJ2-6	TRBD1	.
CASSQTSGGYNEQFF	TGTGCCAGCAGCCAAACTAGCGGGGGTTACAATGAGCAGTTCTTC	TRBV7-2	TRBJ2-1	TRBD2	.
CASSPQGGDQPQHF	TGTGCCAGCAGTCCCCAGGGGGGCGATCAGCCCCAGCATTTT	TRBV7-9	TRBJ1-5	TRBD1	.
CASSLDVSTNEKLFF	TGTGCCAGCAGCTTGGATGTCTCGACTAATGAAAAACTGTTTTTT	TRBV5-8	TRBJ1-4	.	.
CASSQAGQEETQYF	TGTGCCAGCAGCCAAGCTGGTCAGGAAGAGACCCAGTACTTC	TRBV4-2	TRBJ2-5	.	.
CASSQGRAGVNTIYF	TGTGCCAGCAGCCAAGGAAGGGCCGGGGTAAACACCATATATTTT	TRBV14	TRBJ1-3	.	.
CASSLSSSYEQYF	TGTGCCAGCAGCTTGTCCTCGTCCTACGAGCAGTACTTC	TRBV7-2	TRBJ2-7	.	.
CASSVAVGLEEQYF	TGTGCCAGCAGCGTAGCTGTGGGGTTGGAGGAGCAGTACTTC	TRBV9	TRBJ2-7	.	.
CSVEGDNYGYTF	TGCAGCGTTGAAGGGGATAACTATGGCTACACCTTC	TRBV29-1	TRBJ1-2	.	.
CASSLSVGGQGTEAFF	TGTGCCAGCAGCTTATCGGTAGGGGGACAGGGCACTGAAGCTTTCTTT	TRBV7-2	TRBJ1-1	TRBD1	.
CAISGTGRTDTQYF	TGTGCCATCAGTGGGACAGGGCGGACAGATACGCAGTATTTT	TRBV10-3	TRBJ2-3	TRBD1	.
CASFRGGIAFF	TGTGCCAGCTTCAGGGGGGGGATAGCTTTCTTT	TRBV6-5	TRBJ1-1	TRBD1	.
CASSLVLAGSGTQYF	TGTGCCAGCAGCTTAGTACTAGCGGGGAGTGGTACGCAGTATTTT	TRBV7-3	TRBJ2-3	TRBD2	.
CASSLGGGYTF	TGTGCCAGCAGCTTGGGCGGTGGCTACACCTTC	TRBV7-2	TRBJ1-2	.	.
CSADRQGTGEQYF	TGCAGCGCCGATCGACAGGGCACGGGCGAGCAGTACTTC	TRBV29-1	TRBJ2-7	TRBD1	.
CASSPRGYTF	TGTGCCAGCAGCCCCCGTGGCTACACCTTC	TRBV21-1	TRBJ1-2	.	once
CASSYRETGELFF	TGTGCTAGCAGTTACAGGGAGACCGGGGAGCTGTTTTTT	TRBV7-7	TRBJ2-2	.	.